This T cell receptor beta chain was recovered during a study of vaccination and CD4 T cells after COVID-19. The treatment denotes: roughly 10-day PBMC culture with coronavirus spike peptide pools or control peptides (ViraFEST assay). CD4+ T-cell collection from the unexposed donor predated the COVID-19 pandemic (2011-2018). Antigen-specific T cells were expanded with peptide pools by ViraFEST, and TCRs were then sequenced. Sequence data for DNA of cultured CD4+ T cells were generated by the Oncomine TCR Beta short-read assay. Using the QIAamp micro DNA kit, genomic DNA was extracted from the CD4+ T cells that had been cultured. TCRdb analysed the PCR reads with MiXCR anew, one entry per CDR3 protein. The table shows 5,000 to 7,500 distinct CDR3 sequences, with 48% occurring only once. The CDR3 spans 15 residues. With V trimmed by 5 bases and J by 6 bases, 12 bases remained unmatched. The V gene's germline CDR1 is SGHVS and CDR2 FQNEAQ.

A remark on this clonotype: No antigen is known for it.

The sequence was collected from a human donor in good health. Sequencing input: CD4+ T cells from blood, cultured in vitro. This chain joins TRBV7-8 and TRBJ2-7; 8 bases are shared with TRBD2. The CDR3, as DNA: TGTGCCAGCAGCCCCGGGGGGGGGACTGCGGGCGAGCAGTACTTC. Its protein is CASSPGGGTAGEQYF.